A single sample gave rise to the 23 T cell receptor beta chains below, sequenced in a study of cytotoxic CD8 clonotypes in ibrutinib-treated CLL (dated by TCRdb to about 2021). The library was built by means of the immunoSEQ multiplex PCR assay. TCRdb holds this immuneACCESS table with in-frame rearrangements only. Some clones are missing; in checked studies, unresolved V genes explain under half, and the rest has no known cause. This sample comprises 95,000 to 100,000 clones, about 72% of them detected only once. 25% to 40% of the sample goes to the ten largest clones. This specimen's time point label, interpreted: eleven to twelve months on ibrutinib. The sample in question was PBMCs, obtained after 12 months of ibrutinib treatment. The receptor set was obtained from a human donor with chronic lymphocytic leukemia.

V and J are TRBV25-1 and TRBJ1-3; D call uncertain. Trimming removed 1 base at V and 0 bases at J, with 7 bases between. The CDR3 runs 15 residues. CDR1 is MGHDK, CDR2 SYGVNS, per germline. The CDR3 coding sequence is TGTGCCAGCAGTGAATTAGTCAGCTCTGGAAACACCATATATTTT. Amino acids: CASSELVSSGNTIYF.

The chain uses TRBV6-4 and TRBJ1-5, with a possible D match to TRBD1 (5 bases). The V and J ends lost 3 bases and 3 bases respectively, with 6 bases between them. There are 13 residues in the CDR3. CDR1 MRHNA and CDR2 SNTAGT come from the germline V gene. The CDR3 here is CASSEQVNQPQHF. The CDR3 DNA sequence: TGTGCCAGCAGTGAACAGGTCAATCAGCCCCAGCATTTT.

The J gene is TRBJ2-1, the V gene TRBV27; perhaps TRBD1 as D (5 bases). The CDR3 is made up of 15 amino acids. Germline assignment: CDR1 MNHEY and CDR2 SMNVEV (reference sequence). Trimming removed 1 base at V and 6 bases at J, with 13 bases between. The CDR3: CASSLFQGGGNEQFF. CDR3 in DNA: TGTGCCAGCAGTTTATTTCAGGGCGGTGGCAATGAGCAGTTCTTC.

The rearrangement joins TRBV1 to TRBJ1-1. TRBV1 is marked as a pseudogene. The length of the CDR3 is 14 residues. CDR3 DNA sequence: TGCACCAGCAGCCACCACCCGCCGAACACTGAAGCTTTCTTT. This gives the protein CTSSHHPPNTEAFF.

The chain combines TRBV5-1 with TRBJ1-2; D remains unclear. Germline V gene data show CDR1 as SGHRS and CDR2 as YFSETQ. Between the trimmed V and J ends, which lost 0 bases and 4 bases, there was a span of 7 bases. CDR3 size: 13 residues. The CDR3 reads CASSLGGGYGYTF. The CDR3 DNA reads TGCGCCAGCAGCTTGGGGGGAGGCTATGGCTACACCTTC. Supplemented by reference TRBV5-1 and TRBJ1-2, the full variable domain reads KAGVTQTPRYLIKTRGQQVTLSCSPISGHRSVSWYQQTPGQGLQFLFEYFSETQRNKGNFPGRFSGRQFSNSRSEMNVSTLELGDSALYLCASSLGGGYGYTFGSGTRLTVV.

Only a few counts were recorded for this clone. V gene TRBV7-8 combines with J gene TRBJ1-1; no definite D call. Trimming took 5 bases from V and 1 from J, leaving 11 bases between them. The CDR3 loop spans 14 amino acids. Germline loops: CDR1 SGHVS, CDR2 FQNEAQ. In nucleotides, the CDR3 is TGTGCCAGCAGCCCCCGGAATTGGAACACTGAAGCTTTCTTT. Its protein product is CASSPRNWNTEAFF.

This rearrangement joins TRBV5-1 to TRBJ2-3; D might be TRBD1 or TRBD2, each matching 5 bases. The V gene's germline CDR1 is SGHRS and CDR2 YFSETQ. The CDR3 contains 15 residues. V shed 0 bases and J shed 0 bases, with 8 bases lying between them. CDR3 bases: TGCGCCAGCAGCTTGGACGGGGCTAGCACAGATACGCAGTATTTT. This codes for CASSLDGASTDTQYF.

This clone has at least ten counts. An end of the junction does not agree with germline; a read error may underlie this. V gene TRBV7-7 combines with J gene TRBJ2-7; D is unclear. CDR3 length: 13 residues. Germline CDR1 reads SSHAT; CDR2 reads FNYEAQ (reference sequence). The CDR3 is CASSPGSFEEQYF. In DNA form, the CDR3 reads TGTGCTAGCAGCCCCGGGTCCTTCGAGGAGCAGTACTTC.

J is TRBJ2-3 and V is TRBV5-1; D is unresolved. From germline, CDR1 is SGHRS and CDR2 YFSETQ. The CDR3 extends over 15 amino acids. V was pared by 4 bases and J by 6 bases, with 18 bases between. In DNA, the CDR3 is TGCGCCAGCAGCCTAATGGGTGACACCCTTGATACGCAGTATTTT. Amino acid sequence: CASSLMGDTLDTQYF. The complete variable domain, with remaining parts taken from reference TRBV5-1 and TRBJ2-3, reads KAGVTQTPRYLIKTRGQQVTLSCSPISGHRSVSWYQQTPGQGLQFLFEYFSETQRNKGNFPGRFSGRQFSNSRSEMNVSTLELGDSALYLCASSLMGDTLDTQYFGPGTRLTVL.

The CDR3 DNA reads TGTGCCAGCTCACCTCTGGACACATCCGCCACAGATACGCAGTATTTT. Residues: CASSPLDTSATDTQYF. The chain joins TRBV18 to TRBJ2-3; possibly TRBD1 for D (5 bases). This CDR3 is built from 16 residues. Germline V gene data show CDR1 as KGHSH and CDR2 as LQKENI. The V gene lost 3 bases and the J gene lost 2 bases, with 15 bases spanning the gap.

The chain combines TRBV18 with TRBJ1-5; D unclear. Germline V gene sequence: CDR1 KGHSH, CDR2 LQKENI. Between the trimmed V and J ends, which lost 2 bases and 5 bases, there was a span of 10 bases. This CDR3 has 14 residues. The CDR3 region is CASSPSGADQPQHF. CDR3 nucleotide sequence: TGTGCCAGCTCACCATCTGGCGCGGATCAGCCCCAGCATTTT.

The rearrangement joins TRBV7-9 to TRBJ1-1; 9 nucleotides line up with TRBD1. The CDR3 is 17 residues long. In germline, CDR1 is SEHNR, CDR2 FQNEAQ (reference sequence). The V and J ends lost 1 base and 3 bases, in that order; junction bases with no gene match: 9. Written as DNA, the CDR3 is TGTGCCAGCAGCTTAGAACGGGGACAGGGATTTTACACTGAAGCTTTCTTT. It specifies CASSLERGQGFYTEAFF.

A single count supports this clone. CDR3 bases: TGCAGCGATCGGGGCAGCGGAAACTATGGCTACACCTTC. It translates to CSDRGSGNYGYTF. The chain recombines TRBV29-1 with TRBJ1-2, with D possibly being TRBD1 (5 bases). The germline gives CDR1 SQVTM, CDR2 ANQGSEA. The CDR3 is made up of 13 amino acids. With 7 bases removed from V and 2 bases from J, the gap between germline ends came to 14 bases. The whole variable domain, remainder taken from reference TRBV29-1 and TRBJ1-2, is SAVISQKPSRDICQRGTSLTIQCQVDSQVTMMFWYRQQPGQSLTLIATANQGSEATYESGFVIDKFPISRPNLTFSTLTVSNMSPEDSSIYLCSDRGSGNYGYTFGSGTRLTVV.

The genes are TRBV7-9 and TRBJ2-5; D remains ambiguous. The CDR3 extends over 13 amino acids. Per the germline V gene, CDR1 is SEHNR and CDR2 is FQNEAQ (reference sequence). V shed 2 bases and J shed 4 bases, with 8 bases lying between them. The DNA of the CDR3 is TGTGCCAGCAGCTTATCCGCAGTAGAGACCCAGTACTTC. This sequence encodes CASSLSAVETQYF.

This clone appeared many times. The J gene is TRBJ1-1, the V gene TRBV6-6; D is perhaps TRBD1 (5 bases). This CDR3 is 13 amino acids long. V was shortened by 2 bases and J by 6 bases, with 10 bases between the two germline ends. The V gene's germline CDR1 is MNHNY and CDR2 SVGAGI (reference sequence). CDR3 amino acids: CASSYAGHAEAFF. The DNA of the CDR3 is TGTGCCAGCAGTTACGCGGGGCACGCTGAAGCTTTCTTT.

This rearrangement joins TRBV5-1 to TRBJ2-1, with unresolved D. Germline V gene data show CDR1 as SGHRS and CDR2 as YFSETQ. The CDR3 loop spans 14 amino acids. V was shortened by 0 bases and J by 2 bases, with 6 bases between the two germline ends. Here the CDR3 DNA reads TGCGCCAGCAGCTTGGTTCAAGCCTACAATGAGCAGTTCTTC. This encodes CASSLVQAYNEQFF.

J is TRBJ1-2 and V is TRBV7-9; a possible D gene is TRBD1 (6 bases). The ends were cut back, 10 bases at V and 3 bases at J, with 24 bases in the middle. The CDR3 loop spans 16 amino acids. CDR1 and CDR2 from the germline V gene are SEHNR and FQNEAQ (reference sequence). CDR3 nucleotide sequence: TGTGCCACCAGGGCGGGGGCAGAGTCTGTAGACTATGGCTACACCTTC. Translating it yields CATRAGAESVDYGYTF.

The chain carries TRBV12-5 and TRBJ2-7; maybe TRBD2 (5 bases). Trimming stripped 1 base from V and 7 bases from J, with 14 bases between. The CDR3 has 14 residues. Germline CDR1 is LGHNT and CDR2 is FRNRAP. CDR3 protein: CASGLGRGAGEQYF. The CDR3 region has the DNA TGTGCTAGTGGTTTGGGACGGGGAGCTGGGGAGCAGTACTTC.

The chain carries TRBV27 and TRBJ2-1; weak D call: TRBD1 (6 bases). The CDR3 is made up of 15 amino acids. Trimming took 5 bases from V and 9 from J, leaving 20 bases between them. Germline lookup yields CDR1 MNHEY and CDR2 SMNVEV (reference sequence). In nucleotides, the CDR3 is TGTGCCAGCAGTAAAACCCCCCAGGGGCGGGTTGAGCAGTTCTTC. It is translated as CASSKTPQGRVEQFF.

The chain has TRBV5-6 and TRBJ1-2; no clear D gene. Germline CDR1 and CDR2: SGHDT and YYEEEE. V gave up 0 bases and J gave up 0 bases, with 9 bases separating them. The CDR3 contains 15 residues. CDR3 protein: CASSLVGPSNYGYTF. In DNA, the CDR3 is TGTGCCAGCAGCTTGGTGGGCCCGTCTAACTATGGCTACACCTTC.

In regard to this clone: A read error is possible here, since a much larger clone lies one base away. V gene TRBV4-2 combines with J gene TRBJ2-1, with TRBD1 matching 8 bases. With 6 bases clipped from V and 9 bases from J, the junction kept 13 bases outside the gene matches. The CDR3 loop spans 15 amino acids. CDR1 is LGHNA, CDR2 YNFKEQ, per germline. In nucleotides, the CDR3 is TGTGCCAGCAGGACCGGGACAGGTGGGCTCCGTGAGCAGTTCTTC. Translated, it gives CASRTGTGGLREQFF.

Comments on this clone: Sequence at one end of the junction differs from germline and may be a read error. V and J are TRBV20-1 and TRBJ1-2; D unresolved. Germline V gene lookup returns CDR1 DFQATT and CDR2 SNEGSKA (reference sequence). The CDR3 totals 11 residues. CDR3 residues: CGSPINYGYTF. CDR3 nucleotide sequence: TGTGGCAGCCCAATAAACTATGGCTACACCTTC.

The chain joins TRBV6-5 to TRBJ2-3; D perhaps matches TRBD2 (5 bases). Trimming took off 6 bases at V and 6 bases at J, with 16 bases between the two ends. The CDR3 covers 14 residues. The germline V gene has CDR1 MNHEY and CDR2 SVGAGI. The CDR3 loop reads CASRTPTSVDTQYF. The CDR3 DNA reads TGTGCCAGCAGAACCCCTACTAGTGTGGATACGCAGTATTTT.